The 14 T cell receptor beta chains below all came from one sample that was sequenced in a study of shared clonotypes between healthy human individuals. The method was immunoSEQ multiplex PCR; TCRdb's version includes in-frame clones alone and lacks a portion of them. The profile shows just over 2,000,000 clones, roughly 94% of them singletons. Sequencing was done on a sample of naive CD4+ T cells sorted from blood. Documented subset: CD45RA+ positively selected. These TCRs come from a man in his late teens or twenties in good health.

The V and J genes are TRBV7-2 and TRBJ1-2, with D perhaps matching TRBD1 (5 bases). V gave up 1 base and J gave up 0 bases, with 9 bases separating them. The CDR3 consists of 15 residues. In germline, CDR1 is SGHTA, CDR2 FQGNSA. The CDR3 here is CASSLVRGANYGYTF. CDR3 coding DNA: TGTGCCAGCAGCTTAGTAAGGGGTGCTAACTATGGCTACACCTTC.

The V gene is TRBV5-1, the J gene TRBJ2-2, with D tentatively TRBD2 (6 bases). V dropped 4 bases and J dropped 2 bases, with 9 bases sitting between them. Per the germline V gene, CDR1 is SGHRS and CDR2 is YFSETQ. This CDR3 spans 14 amino acids. As DNA, the CDR3 is TGCGCCAGCAGCGAGCGGGCCAACACCGGGGAGCTGTTTTTT. Its translation: CASSERANTGELFF.

The J gene is TRBJ2-5, the V gene TRBV5-8; D unclear. V was cut by 2 bases and J by 5 bases, with 16 bases left in between. The CDR3 covers 15 residues. Germline CDR1 reads SGHTS; CDR2 reads YDEGEE. In DNA, the CDR3 is TGTGCCAGCAGCTTCCACCTTGATTTGGGGGAGACCCAGTACTTC. Translation: CASSFHLDLGETQYF. The complete variable domain, with remaining parts taken from reference TRBV5-8 and TRBJ2-5, reads EAGVTQSPTHLIKTRGQQATLRCSPISGHTSVYWYQQALGLGLQFLLWYDEGEERNRGNFPPRFSGRQFPNYSSELNVNALELEDSALYLCASSFHLDLGETQYFGPGTRLLVL.

The chain recombines TRBV7-2 with TRBJ2-7; D uncertain. The CDR3 runs 14 residues. CDR1 is SGHTA, CDR2 FQGNSA, per germline. V was cut by 1 base and J by 5 bases, with 12 bases left in between. The DNA of the CDR3 is TGTGCCAGCAGCTTAGGACTCGGGCTCGACGAGCAGTACTTC. It yields the protein CASSLGLGLDEQYF.

J is TRBJ1-1 and V is TRBV10-3, with unresolved D. CDR1 is ENHRY, CDR2 SYGVKD, per germline. Trimming cost V 3 bases and J 7 bases, with 15 bases left between them. The CDR3 loop spans 14 amino acids. The CDR3 bases are TGTGCCATCAGTGAAGTAGGCACGCGCCGTGAAGCTTTCTTT. Translation gives CAISEVGTRREAFF.

This clone showed up just once. V usage is TRBV7-2 and J usage is TRBJ2-2; D perhaps matches TRBD2 (5 bases). The CDR3 has 15 amino acids. Trimming stripped 5 bases from V and 5 bases from J, with 15 bases between. Germline-derived CDR1 and CDR2 are SGHTA and FQGNSA. The CDR3 DNA reads as TGTGCCAGCAGCCGGACTTCTGACCAAACCGGGGAGCTGTTTTTT. Residues: CASSRTSDQTGELFF.

V usage is TRBV6-1 and J usage is TRBJ1-1; D unresolved. Trimming shortened V by 1 base and J by 7 bases, and 10 bases separated the two germline ends. CDR1 is MNHNS, CDR2 SASEGT, per germline. The CDR3 consists of 13 residues. The CDR3 reads CASSEGLGSEAFF. The CDR3 DNA follows: TGTGCCAGCAGTGAAGGACTGGGGAGTGAAGCTTTCTTT.

This sequence joins TRBV7-2 and TRBJ2-7; D remains ambiguous. In germline, CDR1 is SGHTA, CDR2 FQGNSA. This CDR3 region has 11 residues. V lost 7 bases, J lost 0 bases, and 4 bases lay in between. In DNA form, the CDR3 reads TGTGCCAGCACCCTCTCCTACGAGCAGTACTTC. Protein: CASTLSYEQYF.

The chain employs TRBV5-1 and TRBJ2-7, with 8 bases identical to TRBD1. CDR3 size: 15 residues. Looked up from germline, CDR1 is SGHRS and CDR2 is YFSETQ. V was clipped by 3 bases and J by 2 bases; unmatched bases: 7. The CDR3 loop reads CASSWTDRAPYEQYF. In DNA, the CDR3 is TGCGCCAGCAGCTGGACGGACAGGGCCCCCTACGAGCAGTACTTC.

The chain combines TRBV18 with TRBJ2-1; TRBD1 aligns across 10 bases. Germline trimming cut 0 bases from V and 7 bases from J; bases unmatched to any gene: 3. CDR3 length: 15 amino acids. In germline, CDR1 is KGHSH, CDR2 LQKENI. CDR3 bases: TGTGCCAGCTCACCACCGGGACAGGGGAAAAATGAGCAGTTCTTC. Residues: CASSPPGQGKNEQFF.

This clone was picked up one time. The chain joins TRBV5-8 to TRBJ1-5, with D unclear. There are 11 residues in the CDR3. Deletions cut 3 bases from V and 7 bases from J, with 5 bases between. Per germline, CDR1 SGHTS and CDR2 YDEGEE. The CDR3 nucleotides read TGTGCCAGCAGCTCTACGCAGCCCCAGCATTTT. Amino acid sequence: CASSSTQPQHF.

The rearrangement uses TRBV1 and TRBJ2-1; whether TRBD2, the table's D call, matches the DNA was not checked. TRBV1 is a pseudogene segment. CDR3 size: 18 residues. CDR3 sequence: CTSSRPSGRGRTYNEQFF. CDR3 nucleotide sequence: TGCACCAGCAGCCGGCCTAGCGGGAGGGGTCGCACCTACAATGAGCAGTTCTTC.

The chain uses TRBV4-2 and TRBJ2-7; 10 bases line up with TRBD2. Germline lookup yields CDR1 LGHNA and CDR2 YNFKEQ. The V and J ends lost 0 bases and 1 base, in that order; junction bases with no gene match: 3. CDR3 length equals 16 residues. The CDR3 region has the DNA TGTGCCAGCAGCCAAGATAGGACTAGCGGATCCTACGAGCAGTACTTC. This codes for CASSQDRTSGSYEQYF.

The V and J genes are TRBV5-4 and TRBJ1-2; D gene uncertain. V was trimmed by 1 base and J by 6 bases, leaving 7 bases between them. The CDR3 runs to 12 residues. The germline gives CDR1 SGHNT, CDR2 YYREEE (reference sequence). The CDR3 is CASSLKGNGYTF. Written as DNA, the CDR3 is TGTGCCAGCAGCTTGAAAGGAAATGGCTACACCTTC. The variable domain in full, completed from reference TRBV5-4 and TRBJ1-2, reads ETGVTQSPTHLIKTRGQQVTLRCSSQSGHNTVSWYQQALGQGPQFIFQYYREEENGRGNFPPRFSGLQFPNYSSELNVNALELDDSALYLCASSLKGNGYTFGSGTRLTVV.